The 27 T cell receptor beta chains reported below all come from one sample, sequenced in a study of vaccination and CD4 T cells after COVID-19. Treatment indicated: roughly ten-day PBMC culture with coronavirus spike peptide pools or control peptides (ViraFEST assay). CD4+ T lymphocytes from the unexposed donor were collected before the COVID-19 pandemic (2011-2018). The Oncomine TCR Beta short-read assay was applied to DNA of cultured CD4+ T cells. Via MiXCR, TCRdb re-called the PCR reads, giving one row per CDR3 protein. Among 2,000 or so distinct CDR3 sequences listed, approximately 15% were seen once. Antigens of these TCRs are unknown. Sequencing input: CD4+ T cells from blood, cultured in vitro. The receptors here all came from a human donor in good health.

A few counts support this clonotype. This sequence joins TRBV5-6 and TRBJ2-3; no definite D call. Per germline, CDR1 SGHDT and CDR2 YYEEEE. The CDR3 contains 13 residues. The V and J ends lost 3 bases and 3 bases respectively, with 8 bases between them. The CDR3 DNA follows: TGTGCCAGCAGCTCGTTGGTTACAGATACGCAGTATTTT. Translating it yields CASSSLVTDTQYF.

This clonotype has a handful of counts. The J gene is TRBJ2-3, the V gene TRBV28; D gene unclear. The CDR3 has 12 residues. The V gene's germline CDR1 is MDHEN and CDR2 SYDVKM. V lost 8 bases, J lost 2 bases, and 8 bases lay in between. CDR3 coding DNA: TGTGCCAGCGGGGATTACACAGATACGCAGTATTTT. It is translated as CASGDYTDTQYF.

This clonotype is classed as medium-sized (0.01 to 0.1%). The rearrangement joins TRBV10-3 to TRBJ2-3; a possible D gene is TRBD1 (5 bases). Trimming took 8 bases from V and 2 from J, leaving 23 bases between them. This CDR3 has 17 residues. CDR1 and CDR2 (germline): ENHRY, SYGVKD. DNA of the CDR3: TGTGCCATCGGCGAAGGGGTAGGGTTGGGCAACACAGATACGCAGTATTTT. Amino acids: CAIGEGVGLGNTDTQYF.

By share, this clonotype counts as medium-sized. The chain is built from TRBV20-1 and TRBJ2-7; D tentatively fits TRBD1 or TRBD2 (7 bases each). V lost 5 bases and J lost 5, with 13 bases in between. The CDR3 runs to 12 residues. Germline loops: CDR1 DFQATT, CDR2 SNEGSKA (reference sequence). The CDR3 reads CSARRGGDEQYF. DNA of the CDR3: TGCAGTGCTCGCAGGGGGGGAGACGAGCAGTACTTC.

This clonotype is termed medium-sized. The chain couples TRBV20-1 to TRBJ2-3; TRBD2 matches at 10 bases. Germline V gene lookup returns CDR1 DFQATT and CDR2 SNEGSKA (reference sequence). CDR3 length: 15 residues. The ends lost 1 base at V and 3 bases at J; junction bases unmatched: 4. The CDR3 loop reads CSARGLAGATDTQYF. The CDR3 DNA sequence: TGCAGTGCTAGAGGGCTAGCGGGAGCTACAGATACGCAGTATTTT.

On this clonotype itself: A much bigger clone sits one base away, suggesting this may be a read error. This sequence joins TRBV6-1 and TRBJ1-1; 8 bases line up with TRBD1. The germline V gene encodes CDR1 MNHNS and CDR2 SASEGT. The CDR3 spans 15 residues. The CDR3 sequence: CVSRVIGTGNTEAFF. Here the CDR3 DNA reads TGTGTCAGCAGAGTCATCGGGACAGGGAACACTGAAGCTTTCTTT.

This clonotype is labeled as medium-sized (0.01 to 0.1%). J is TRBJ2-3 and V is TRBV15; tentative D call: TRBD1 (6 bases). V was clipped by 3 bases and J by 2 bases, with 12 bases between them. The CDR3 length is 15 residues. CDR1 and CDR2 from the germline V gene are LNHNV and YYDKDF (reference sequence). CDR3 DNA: TGTGCCACCAGCAGTCGAGGACAGAACACAGATACGCAGTATTTT. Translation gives CATSSRGQNTDTQYF. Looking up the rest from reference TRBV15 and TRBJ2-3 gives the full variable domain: DAMVIQNPRYQVTQFGKPVTLSCSQTLNHNVMYWYQQKSSQAPKLLFHYYDKDFNNEADTPDNFQSRRPNTSFCFLDIRSPGLGDTAMYLCATSSRGQNTDTQYFGPGTRLTVL.

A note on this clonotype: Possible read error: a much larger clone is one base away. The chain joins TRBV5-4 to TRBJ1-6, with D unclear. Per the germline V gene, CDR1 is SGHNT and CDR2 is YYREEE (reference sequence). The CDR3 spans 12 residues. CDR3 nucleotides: TGTGCCAGCAGCTTGGCGAATTCACCCCTCAACTTT. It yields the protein CASSLANSPLNF.

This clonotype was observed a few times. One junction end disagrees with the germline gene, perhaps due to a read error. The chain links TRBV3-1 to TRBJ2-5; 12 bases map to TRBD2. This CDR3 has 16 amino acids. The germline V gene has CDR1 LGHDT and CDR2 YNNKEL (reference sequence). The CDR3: CASSQDLAGGKETQYF. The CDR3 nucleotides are TGTGCCAGCAGTCAAGATCTAGCGGGAGGGAAAGAGACCCAGTACTTC.

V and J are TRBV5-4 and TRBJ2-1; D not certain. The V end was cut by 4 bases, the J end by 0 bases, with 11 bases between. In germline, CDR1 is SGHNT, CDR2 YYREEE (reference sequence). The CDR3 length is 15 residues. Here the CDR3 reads CASSPKGTSYNEQFF. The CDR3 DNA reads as TGTGCCAGCAGCCCGAAGGGAACCTCCTACAATGAGCAGTTCTTC.

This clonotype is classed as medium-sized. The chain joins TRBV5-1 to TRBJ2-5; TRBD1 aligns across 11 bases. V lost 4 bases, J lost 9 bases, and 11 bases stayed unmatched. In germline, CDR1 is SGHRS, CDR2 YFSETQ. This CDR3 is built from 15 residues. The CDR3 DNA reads TGCGCCAGCAGCCTATGGGACAGGGGGTCCGAGGCCCAGTACTTC. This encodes CASSLWDRGSEAQYF. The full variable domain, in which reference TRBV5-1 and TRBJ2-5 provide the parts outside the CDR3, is KAGVTQTPRYLIKTRGQQVTLSCSPISGHRSVSWYQQTPGQGLQFLFEYFSETQRNKGNFPGRFSGRQFSNSRSEMNVSTLELGDSALYLCASSLWDRGSEAQYFGPGTRLLVL.

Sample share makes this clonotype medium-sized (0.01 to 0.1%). The CDR3 bases are TGCGCCAGCAGCCAACCCCGACAGGCAGATACGCAGTATTTT. The encoded protein is CASSQPRQADTQYF. The chain combines TRBV4-1 with TRBJ2-3, with a weak D call TRBD1 (6 bases). With 2 bases removed from V and 4 bases from J, the gap between germline ends came to 10 bases. The CDR3 extends over 14 amino acids. CDR1 and CDR2 (germline): MGHRA, YSYEKL.

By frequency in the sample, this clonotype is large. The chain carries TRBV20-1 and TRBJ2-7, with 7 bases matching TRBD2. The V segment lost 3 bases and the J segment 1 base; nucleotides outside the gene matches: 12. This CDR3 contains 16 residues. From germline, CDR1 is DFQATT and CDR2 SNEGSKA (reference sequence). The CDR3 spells CSASRPSGGESYEQYF. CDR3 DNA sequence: TGCAGTGCTAGTCGGCCTAGCGGAGGGGAGTCCTACGAGCAGTACTTC.

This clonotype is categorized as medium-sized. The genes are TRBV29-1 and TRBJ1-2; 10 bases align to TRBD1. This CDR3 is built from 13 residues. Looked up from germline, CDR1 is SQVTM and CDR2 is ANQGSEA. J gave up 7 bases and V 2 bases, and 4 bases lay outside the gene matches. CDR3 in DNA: TGCAGCGTTGAATACCGGGACAGGGGTGGCTACACCTTC. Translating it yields CSVEYRDRGGYTF.

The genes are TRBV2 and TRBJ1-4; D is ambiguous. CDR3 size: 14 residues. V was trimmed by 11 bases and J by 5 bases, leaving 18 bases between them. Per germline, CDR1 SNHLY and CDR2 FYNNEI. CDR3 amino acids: CAAYTGYNNEKLFF. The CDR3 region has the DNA TGTGCCGCCTACACCGGGTACAACAATGAAAAACTGTTTTTT.

The CDR3 reads CASSLGQGSYNEQFF. DNA for the CDR3: TGCGCCAGCAGCTTGGGACAGGGCTCCTACAATGAGCAGTTCTTC. The V gene is TRBV5-1, the J gene TRBJ2-1; 7 nucleotides match TRBD1. CDR1 is SGHRS and CDR2 is YFSETQ in the germline V gene. Germline trimming cut 0 bases from V and 0 bases from J; bases unmatched to any gene: 0. The CDR3 has 15 amino acids. The full variable domain, with the rest looked up from reference TRBV5-1 and TRBJ2-1, is KAGVTQTPRYLIKTRGQQVTLSCSPISGHRSVSWYQQTPGQGLQFLFEYFSETQRNKGNFPGRFSGRQFSNSRSEMNVSTLELGDSALYLCASSLGQGSYNEQFFGPGTRLTVL.

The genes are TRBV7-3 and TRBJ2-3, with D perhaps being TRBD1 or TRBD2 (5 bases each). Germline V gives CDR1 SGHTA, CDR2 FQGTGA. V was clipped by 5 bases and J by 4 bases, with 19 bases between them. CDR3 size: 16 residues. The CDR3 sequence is CASSVSPGLGADTQYF. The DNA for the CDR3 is TGTGCCAGCAGCGTATCACCGGGATTGGGGGCAGATACGCAGTATTTT.

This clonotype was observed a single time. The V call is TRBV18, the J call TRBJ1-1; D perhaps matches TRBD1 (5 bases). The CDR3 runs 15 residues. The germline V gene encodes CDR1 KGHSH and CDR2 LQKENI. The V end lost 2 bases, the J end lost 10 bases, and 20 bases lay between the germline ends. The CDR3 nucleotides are TGTGCCAGCTCACCAACCATAGGGACCGGGAACGGAGCTTTCTTT. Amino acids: CASSPTIGTGNGAFF.

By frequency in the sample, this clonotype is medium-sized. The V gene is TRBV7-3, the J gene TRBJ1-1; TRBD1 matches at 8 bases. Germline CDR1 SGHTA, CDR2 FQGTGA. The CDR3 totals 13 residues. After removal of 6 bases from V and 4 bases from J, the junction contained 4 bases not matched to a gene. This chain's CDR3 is CASRETGGTEAFF. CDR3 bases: TGTGCCAGCAGAGAAACAGGGGGCACTGAAGCTTTCTTT.

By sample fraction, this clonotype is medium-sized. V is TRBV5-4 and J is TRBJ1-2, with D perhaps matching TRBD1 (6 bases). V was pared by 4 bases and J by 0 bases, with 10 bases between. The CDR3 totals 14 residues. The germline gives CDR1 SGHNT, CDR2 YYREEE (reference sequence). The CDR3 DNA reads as TGTGCCAGCAGCCGGGGGGCTGCTAACTATGGCTACACCTTC. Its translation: CASSRGAANYGYTF.

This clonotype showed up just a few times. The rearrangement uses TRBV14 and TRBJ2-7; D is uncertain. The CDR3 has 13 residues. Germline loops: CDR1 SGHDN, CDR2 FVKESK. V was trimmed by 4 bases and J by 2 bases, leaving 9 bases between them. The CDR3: CASSRADAYEQYF. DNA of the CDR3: TGTGCCAGCAGCCGTGCAGACGCCTACGAGCAGTACTTC.

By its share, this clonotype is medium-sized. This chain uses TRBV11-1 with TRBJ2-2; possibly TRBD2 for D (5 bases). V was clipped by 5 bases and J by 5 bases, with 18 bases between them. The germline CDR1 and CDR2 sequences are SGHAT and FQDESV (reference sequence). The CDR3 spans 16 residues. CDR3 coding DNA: TGTGCCAGCAGCCCTCGATACACTAGAGGTACCGGGGAGCTGTTTTTT. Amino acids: CASSPRYTRGTGELFF.

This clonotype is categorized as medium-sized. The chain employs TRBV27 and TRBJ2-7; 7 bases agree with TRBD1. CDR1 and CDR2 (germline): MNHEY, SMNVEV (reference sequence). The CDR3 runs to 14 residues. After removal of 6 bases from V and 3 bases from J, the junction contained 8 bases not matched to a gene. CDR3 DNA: TGTGCCAGCAGACTCGACAGGGTGAACTACGAGCAGTACTTC. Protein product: CASRLDRVNYEQYF.

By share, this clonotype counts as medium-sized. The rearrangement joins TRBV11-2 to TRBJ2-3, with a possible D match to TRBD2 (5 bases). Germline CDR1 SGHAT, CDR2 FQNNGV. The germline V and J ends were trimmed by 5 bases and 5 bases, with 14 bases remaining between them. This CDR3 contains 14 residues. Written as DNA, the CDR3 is TGTGCCAGCAGCACAAGACTAAGTGGAGATACGCAGTATTTT. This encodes CASSTRLSGDTQYF.

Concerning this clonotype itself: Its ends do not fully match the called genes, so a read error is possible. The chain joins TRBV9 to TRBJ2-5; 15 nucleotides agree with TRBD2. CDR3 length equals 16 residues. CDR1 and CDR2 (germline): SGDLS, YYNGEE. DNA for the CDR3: TGTGCCAGCAGCCCACACGGACTAGCGGGAGGGGGGACCCAGCACTTC. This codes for CASSPHGLAGGGTQHF.

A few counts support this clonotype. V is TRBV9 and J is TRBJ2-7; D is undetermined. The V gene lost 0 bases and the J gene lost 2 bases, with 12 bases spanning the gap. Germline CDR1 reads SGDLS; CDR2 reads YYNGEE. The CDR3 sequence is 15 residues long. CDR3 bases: TGTGCCAGCAGCGTAGAGGTGCCTCCTACCTACGAGCAGTACTTC. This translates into CASSVEVPPTYEQYF. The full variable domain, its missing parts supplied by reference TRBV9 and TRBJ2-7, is DSGVTQTPKHLITATGQRVTLRCSPRSGDLSVYWYQQSLDQGLQFLIQYYNGEERAKGNILERFSAQQFPDLHSELNLSSLELGDSALYFCASSVEVPPTYEQYFGPGTRLTVT.

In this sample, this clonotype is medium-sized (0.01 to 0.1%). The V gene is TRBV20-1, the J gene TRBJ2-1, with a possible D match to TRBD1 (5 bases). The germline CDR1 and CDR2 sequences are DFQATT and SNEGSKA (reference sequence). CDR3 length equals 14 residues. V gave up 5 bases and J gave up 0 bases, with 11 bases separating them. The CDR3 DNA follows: TGCAGTGCTCTTAGGGGAATCTCCTACAATGAGCAGTTCTTC. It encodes CSALRGISYNEQFF.